This section outlines one T cell receptor (beta chain) sequence together with its context. Clones were read by immunoSEQ multiplex PCR, and TCRdb kept only the in-frame ones, dropping some. The sample lists about 200,000 clones; 82% were seen once. These data belong to a study of blood T cell repertoires in COVID-19. Turning to the study itself: Spain, Italy and the United States supplied samples that represented acute and convalescent COVID-19.

Looked up from germline, CDR1 is MNHEY and CDR2 is SVGEGT. The J segment lost 4 bases and the V segment lost 1 base, leaving 6 bases of the junction unmatched. The CDR3 is made up of 17 amino acids. The sequenced sample consisted of peripheral blood. This chain joins TRBV6-2 or TRBV6-3 and TRBJ1-5, with 11 nucleotides matching TRBD1. This clonotype was obtained from a woman over 75 with COVID-19, enrolled during active disease. CDR3 nucleotide sequence: TGTGCCAGCAGTTACTATTTGGACAGGGGGCAAAATCAGCCCCAGCATTTT. Its protein is CASSYYLDRGQNQPQHF.